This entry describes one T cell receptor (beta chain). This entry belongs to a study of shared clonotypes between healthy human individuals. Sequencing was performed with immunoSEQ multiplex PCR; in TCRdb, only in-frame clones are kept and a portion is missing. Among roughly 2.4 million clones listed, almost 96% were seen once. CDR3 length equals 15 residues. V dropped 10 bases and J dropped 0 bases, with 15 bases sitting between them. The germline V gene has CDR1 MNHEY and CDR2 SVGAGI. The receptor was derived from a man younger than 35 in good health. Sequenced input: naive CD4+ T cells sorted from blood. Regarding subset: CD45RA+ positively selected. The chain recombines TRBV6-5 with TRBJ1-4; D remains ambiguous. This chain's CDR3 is CATKGRAATNEKLFF. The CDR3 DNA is TGTGCCACCAAAGGCAGAGCTGCAACTAATGAAAAACTGTTTTTT.